Below are 13 T cell receptor beta chains sequenced from a single sample in a study of blood T cell repertoires in COVID-19. Here immunoSEQ multiplex PCR was the method, and the copy in TCRdb shows in-frame clones only, minus some. The sample lists tens of thousands of clones; around 83% were seen once. Sequencing used peripheral blood. The receptors here all came from a woman aged 60-75 years with acute or convalescent COVID-19.

The CDR3 spells CASSLAGGRYNEQFF. CDR3 sequence (DNA): TGTGCCAGCAGCTTAGCGGGGGGGAGATACAATGAGCAGTTCTTC. The chain joins TRBV11-2 to TRBJ2-1, with 8 bases aligning to TRBD2. The length of the CDR3 is 15 residues. CDR1 is SGHAT and CDR2 is FQNNGV in the germline V gene. The ends lost 1 base at V and 4 bases at J; junction bases unmatched: 3.

The rearrangement joins TRBV5-6 to TRBJ1-2; D gene uncertain. The CDR3 is made up of 15 amino acids. V gave up 4 bases and J gave up 3 bases, with 16 bases separating them. Germline loops: CDR1 SGHDT, CDR2 YYEEEE. In DNA, the CDR3 is TGTGCCAGCAGCCACCGCGGAAGGTCAGACTATGGCTACACCTTC. Amino acids: CASSHRGRSDYGYTF. The whole variable domain, filled in from reference TRBV5-6 and TRBJ1-2, reads DAGVTQSPTHLIKTRGQQVTLRCSPKSGHDTVSWYQQALGQGPQFIFQYYEEEERQRGNFPDRFSGHQFPNYSSELNVNALLLGDSALYLCASSHRGRSDYGYTFGSGTRLTVV.

CDR3 DNA: TGTGCCAGCAGCATGGGACAGGGGGCGCGGGGCTACACCTTC. Encoded protein: CASSMGQGARGYTF. The genes are TRBV3-1 (or the pseudogene TRBV3-2) and TRBJ1-2; 12 bases align to TRBD1. Trimming removed 5 bases from V and 8 bases from J; junction bases left unmatched: 6. CDR3 length: 14 residues. Germline assignment: CDR1 LGHDT and CDR2 YNNKEL (reference sequence).

The V call is TRBV10-1, the J call TRBJ2-1, with TRBD1 as a possible D gene (6 bases). In germline, CDR1 is WNHNN, CDR2 SYGVQD (reference sequence). The CDR3 is made up of 13 amino acids. V lost 6 bases and J 9 bases, leaving 15 bases between the germline ends. The CDR3 DNA sequence: TGCGCCAGCAGCCGCAGGGGCACGGGTGAGCAGTTCTTC. Protein sequence: CASSRRGTGEQFF.

The gene calls are TRBV18 and TRBJ1-5; the match to TRBD1 covers 8 bases. The germline gives CDR1 KGHSH, CDR2 LQKENI. The V segment lost 2 bases and the J segment 6 bases; nucleotides outside the gene matches: 12. This CDR3 comprises 17 residues. CDR3 nucleotides: TGTGCCAGCTCACCAACAGGGGGAGGGCCTAGGAGTCAGCCCCAGCATTTT. This encodes CASSPTGGGPRSQPQHF.

J is TRBJ2-2 and V is TRBV7-3; 7 nucleotides match TRBD2. The CDR3 is made up of 16 amino acids. The V gene's germline CDR1 is SGHTA and CDR2 FQGTGA. V shed 4 bases, J shed 2 bases, and the junction held 7 bases outside the gene matches. The CDR3: CASSSYGGSNTGELFF. The CDR3 DNA reads as TGTGCCAGCAGCTCCTACGGGGGGTCTAACACCGGGGAGCTGTTTTTT.

Only one count was recorded for this clone. The rearrangement joins TRBV10-2 to TRBJ2-5; 7 nucleotides match TRBD1. Germline CDR1 reads WSHSY; CDR2 reads SAAADI. V lost 2 bases and J lost 2; bases outside the gene matches: 5. The CDR3 is made up of 15 amino acids. The CDR3 is CASSEGGRGQETQYF. As DNA, the CDR3 is TGCGCCAGCAGTGAGGGGGGCAGGGGGCAAGAGACCCAGTACTTC.

The genes are TRBV29-1 and TRBJ2-1, with D possibly TRBD1 on 6 matching bases. CDR1 SQVTM and CDR2 ANQGSEA come from the germline V gene. V lost 6 bases and J 9 bases, leaving 18 bases between the germline ends. The CDR3 loop spans 13 amino acids. This CDR3 is CSVSDRSRGEQFF. As DNA, the CDR3 is TGCAGCGTCTCGGACCGTAGCAGGGGTGAGCAGTTCTTC.

The chain has TRBV25-1 and TRBJ1-1; D is perhaps TRBD1 (5 bases). Deletions cut 3 bases from V and 11 bases from J, with 16 bases between. CDR3 size: 13 residues. Looked up from germline, CDR1 is MGHDK and CDR2 is SYGVNS. The CDR3 region is CASSDLGGSKAFF. The CDR3 nucleotides read TGTGCCAGCAGTGACCTTGGGGGGTCCAAGGCTTTCTTT.

The rearrangement uses TRBV27 and TRBJ1-2, with D hard to call. Looked up from germline, CDR1 is MNHEY and CDR2 is SMNVEV (reference sequence). This CDR3 region has 13 residues. V dropped 6 bases and J dropped 8 bases, with 16 bases sitting between them. CDR3 sequence: CASSPSGSGGYTF. The CDR3 coding sequence is TGTGCCAGCAGCCCCTCGGGTTCGGGGGGCTACACCTTC.

The chain uses TRBV19 and TRBJ1-1; 7 nucleotides align to TRBD1. CDR1 is LNHDA and CDR2 is SQIVND in the germline V gene (reference sequence). The CDR3 is 14 residues long. The J segment lost 7 bases and the V segment lost 0 bases, leaving 5 bases of the junction unmatched. CDR3 sequence reads: CASSIDLQGGEAFF. CDR3 in DNA: TGTGCCAGTAGTATAGATCTCCAGGGGGGTGAAGCTTTCTTT.

The chain combines TRBV2 with TRBJ2-7; 8 positions match TRBD1. CDR3 size: 12 residues. Germline lookup yields CDR1 SNHLY and CDR2 FYNNEI. With 4 bases clipped from V and 6 bases from J, the junction kept 2 bases outside the gene matches. CDR3 loop: CASSGTGTEQYF. CDR3 DNA sequence: TGTGCCAGCAGTGGGACAGGGACCGAGCAGTACTTC.

The genes are TRBV10-3 and TRBJ2-7; maybe TRBD1 (6 bases). This CDR3 comprises 16 residues. V lost 0 bases and J 6 bases, leaving 18 bases between the germline ends. Germline CDR1 is ENHRY and CDR2 is SYGVKD. The CDR3 nucleotides read TGTGCCATCAGTGAGTCTCGTCAACAGGGCCGAGGCGAGCAGTACTTC. This codes for CAISESRQQGRGEQYF.